The rows below give T cell receptor beta chains drawn from one sample of a study of T-cell memory formation after mild COVID-19. TCRdb independently ran MiXCR on the 5' RACE reads; one entry per CDR3 protein. The table has just under 350,000 distinct CDR3 sequences, around 13% seen once. What was sequenced was PBMCs or a T cell subset sorted from them (not recorded which). The receptors shown here come from a man between 18 and 29 years old who had mild COVID-19 (a few samples of this study predate the infection). Cell type and time point are not known. Both conserved end residues are part of each CDR3. D genes are given only for firm matches. Size values are once, few and many counts, or a class for expanded clones, and some rows have none.

j_gene: TRBJ2-3; v_gene: TRBV6-5; d_gene: TRBD2; abundance: few; CDR3aa: CASSYYIAGGGTQYF; CDR3nt: TGTGCCAGCAGTTACTATATAGCGGGGGGAGGTACGCAGTATTTT
j_gene: TRBJ1-6; v_gene: TRBV2; d_gene: .; abundance: .; CDR3aa: CASSEVSNSPLHF; CDR3nt: TGTGCCAGCAGTGAAGTGTCTAATTCACCCCTCCACTTT
j_gene: TRBJ2-5; v_gene: TRBV12-3/TRBV12-4; d_gene: TRBD2; abundance: .; CDR3aa: CASRETSSSQETQYF; CDR3nt: TGTGCCAGCAGGGAGACTAGCAGCTCTCAAGAGACCCAGTACTTC
j_gene: TRBJ1-6; v_gene: TRBV20-1; d_gene: .; abundance: few; CDR3aa: CSGRLTAYNSPLHF; CDR3nt: TGCAGTGGCAGGTTGACAGCCTATAATTCACCCCTCCACTTT
j_gene: TRBJ2-1; v_gene: TRBV4-3; d_gene: .; abundance: .; CDR3aa: CASSQVLASSSYNEQFF; CDR3nt: TGCGCCAGCAGCCAAGTCTTAGCCTCCAGCTCCTACAATGAGCAGTTCTTC
j_gene: TRBJ2-3; v_gene: TRBV20-1; d_gene: .; abundance: many; CDR3aa: CSASRRQGTDTQYF; CDR3nt: TGCAGTGCTAGTCGCCGTCAGGGCACAGATACGCAGTATTTT
j_gene: TRBJ2-7; v_gene: TRBV5-1; d_gene: .; abundance: .; CDR3aa: CASSGMGSSYEQYF; CDR3nt: TGCGCCAGCAGCGGGATGGGAAGCTCCTACGAGCAGTACTTC
j_gene: TRBJ2-5; v_gene: TRBV5-1; d_gene: TRBD1; abundance: .; CDR3aa: CASSQTGAGETQYF; CDR3nt: TGCGCCAGCAGCCAAACAGGGGCTGGGGAGACCCAGTACTTC
j_gene: TRBJ2-7; v_gene: TRBV4-3; d_gene: .; abundance: .; CDR3aa: CASSQGISSYEQYF; CDR3nt: TGCGCCAGCAGCCAAGGTATCAGCTCCTACGAGCAGTACTTC
j_gene: TRBJ1-4; v_gene: TRBV12-3/TRBV12-4; d_gene: .; abundance: few; CDR3aa: CASSLYSTNEKLFF; CDR3nt: TGTGCCAGCAGTTTATATTCAACTAATGAAAAACTGTTTTTT
j_gene: TRBJ2-1; v_gene: TRBV7-6; d_gene: TRBD2; abundance: .; CDR3aa: CASSALAGGQAYNEQFF; CDR3nt: TGTGCCAGCAGCGCCCTAGCGGGGGGGCAGGCCTACAATGAGCAGTTCTTC
j_gene: TRBJ1-2; v_gene: TRBV4-2; d_gene: .; abundance: .; CDR3aa: CASSQDGSGASYGYTF; CDR3nt: TGTGCCAGCAGCCAAGATGGGTCGGGGGCTAGCTATGGCTACACCTTC
j_gene: TRBJ1-1; v_gene: TRBV19; d_gene: TRBD1; abundance: .; CDR3aa: CASSTRDSRTTEAFF; CDR3nt: TGTGCCAGTAGTACTCGGGACAGTCGGACCACTGAAGCTTTCTTT
j_gene: TRBJ2-5; v_gene: TRBV24-1; d_gene: .; abundance: many; CDR3aa: CATSQGEETQYF; CDR3nt: TGTGCCACCAGCCAGGGAGAGGAGACCCAGTACTTC
j_gene: TRBJ2-7; v_gene: TRBV18; d_gene: .; abundance: many; CDR3aa: CASSPGVGRGGDEQYF; CDR3nt: TGTGCCAGCTCACCAGGTGTCGGAAGGGGGGGAGACGAGCAGTACTTC
j_gene: TRBJ2-5; v_gene: TRBV4-3; d_gene: TRBD1; abundance: few; CDR3aa: CASSPDRGETQYF; CDR3nt: TGCGCCAGCAGCCCAGACAGGGGAGAGACCCAGTACTTC
j_gene: TRBJ2-3; v_gene: TRBV9; d_gene: .; abundance: few; CDR3aa: CASSVEGGPYTQYF; CDR3nt: TGTGCCAGCAGCGTAGAAGGGGGGCCGTATACGCAGTATTTT
j_gene: TRBJ1-2; v_gene: TRBV12-3/TRBV12-4; d_gene: .; abundance: few; CDR3aa: CASTHGGDYGYTF; CDR3nt: TGTGCCAGCACCCATGGCGGAGACTATGGCTACACCTTC
j_gene: TRBJ2-3; v_gene: TRBV6-2/TRBV6-3; d_gene: TRBD2; abundance: few; CDR3aa: CASSYLTSGGLSTDTQYF; CDR3nt: TGTGCCAGCAGCTACCTGACTAGCGGGGGGCTTAGCACAGATACGCAGTATTTT
j_gene: TRBJ2-1; v_gene: TRBV28; d_gene: TRBD2; abundance: once; CDR3aa: CASSPGTSGDHEQFF; CDR3nt: TGTGCCAGCAGCCCGGGGACTAGCGGGGATCATGAGCAGTTCTTC
j_gene: TRBJ1-1; v_gene: TRBV29-1; d_gene: .; abundance: few; CDR3aa: CSVEQSMNTEAFF; CDR3nt: TGCAGCGTTGAACAGAGCATGAACACTGAAGCTTTCTTT
j_gene: TRBJ1-5; v_gene: TRBV10-3; d_gene: TRBD1; abundance: many; CDR3aa: CAISEDRESQPQHF; CDR3nt: TGTGCCATCAGTGAGGACAGGGAGAGTCAGCCCCAGCATTTT
j_gene: TRBJ1-5; v_gene: TRBV6-5; d_gene: .; abundance: few; CDR3aa: CASSYSGVRNQPQHF; CDR3nt: TGTGCCAGCAGTTACTCAGGGGTGCGCAATCAGCCCCAGCATTTT
j_gene: TRBJ2-1; v_gene: TRBV7-2; d_gene: TRBD2; abundance: .; CDR3aa: CASSGLAGGRAYNEQFF; CDR3nt: TGTGCCAGCAGTGGACTAGCGGGGGGCAGGGCCTACAATGAGCAGTTCTTC
j_gene: TRBJ2-7; v_gene: TRBV7-2; d_gene: .; abundance: few; CDR3aa: CASSPIGEGGYEQYF; CDR3nt: TGTGCCAGCAGTCCCATCGGGGAGGGGGGCTACGAGCAGTACTTC
j_gene: TRBJ2-5; v_gene: TRBV18; d_gene: .; abundance: .; CDR3aa: CASSPPGGSETQYF; CDR3nt: TGTGCCAGCTCACCACCGGGGGGTTCGGAGACCCAGTACTTC
j_gene: TRBJ2-7; v_gene: TRBV6-1; d_gene: .; abundance: once; CDR3aa: CASSAGTDYEQYF; CDR3nt: TGTGCCAGCAGCGCCGGGACTGACTACGAGCAGTACTTC
j_gene: TRBJ1-2; v_gene: TRBV18; d_gene: .; abundance: .; CDR3aa: CASSHNQVTYGYTF; CDR3nt: TGTGCCAGCTCCCATAATCAGGTGACCTATGGCTACACCTTC
j_gene: TRBJ1-1; v_gene: TRBV27; d_gene: TRBD1; abundance: .; CDR3aa: CASSFSARQGFNTEAFF; CDR3nt: TGTGCCAGCAGTTTCTCTGCCCGACAGGGTTTCAACACTGAAGCTTTCTTT
j_gene: TRBJ1-2; v_gene: TRBV6-2/TRBV6-3; d_gene: .; abundance: few; CDR3aa: CASSRISSTSGYTF; CDR3nt: TGTGCCAGCAGTCGGATCTCCTCGACCTCTGGCTACACCTTC
j_gene: TRBJ2-1; v_gene: TRBV7-9; d_gene: .; abundance: .; CDR3aa: CASSFVGRGAEEQFF; CDR3nt: TGTGCCAGCAGCTTTGTGGGGCGGGGTGCTGAAGAGCAGTTCTTC
j_gene: TRBJ1-5; v_gene: TRBV27; d_gene: .; abundance: few; CDR3aa: CASSPLDRRTSNQPQHF; CDR3nt: TGTGCCAGCAGTCCCCTGGACAGAAGGACCAGCAATCAGCCCCAGCATTTT
j_gene: TRBJ1-5; v_gene: TRBV19; d_gene: TRBD1; abundance: .; CDR3aa: CASSIGPGGGQPQHF; CDR3nt: TGTGCCAGTAGTATAGGGCCAGGGGGCGGCCAGCCCCAGCATTTT
j_gene: TRBJ1-5; v_gene: TRBV9; d_gene: .; abundance: many; CDR3aa: CASSGGDAPIQPQHF; CDR3nt: TGTGCCAGCAGCGGGGGGGACGCCCCAATCCAGCCCCAGCATTTT
j_gene: TRBJ1-4; v_gene: TRBV7-2; d_gene: .; abundance: few; CDR3aa: CASSLGGGQGEKLFF; CDR3nt: TGTGCCAGCAGCTTAGGTGGGGGCCAGGGTGAAAAACTGTTTTTT
j_gene: TRBJ2-7; v_gene: TRBV30; d_gene: TRBD1; abundance: .; CDR3aa: CAWNLGRQGVSEQYF; CDR3nt: TGTGCCTGGAACTTAGGTCGTCAGGGGGTGAGCGAGCAGTACTTC
j_gene: TRBJ2-5; v_gene: TRBV5-1; d_gene: .; abundance: few; CDR3aa: CASSVWAQETQYF; CDR3nt: TGCGCCAGCAGCGTCTGGGCTCAAGAGACCCAGTACTTC
j_gene: TRBJ1-5; v_gene: TRBV3-1; d_gene: TRBD1; abundance: few; CDR3aa: CASSQGTGGGNQPQHF; CDR3nt: TGTGCCAGCAGCCAAGGGACAGGAGGGGGCAATCAGCCCCAGCATTTT
j_gene: TRBJ2-2; v_gene: TRBV7-2; d_gene: TRBD2; abundance: .; CDR3aa: CASSLGSSGVERTGELFF; CDR3nt: TGTGCCAGCAGCTTAGGGAGTAGCGGGGTCGAACGTACCGGGGAGCTGTTTTTT
j_gene: TRBJ1-4; v_gene: TRBV6-2/TRBV6-3; d_gene: .; abundance: many; CDR3aa: CASEGVLGKLFF; CDR3nt: TGTGCCAGCGAGGGGGTTTTAGGAAAACTGTTTTTT
j_gene: TRBJ1-5; v_gene: TRBV7-2; d_gene: .; abundance: .; CDR3aa: CASSLGHYGNQPQHF; CDR3nt: TGTGCCAGCAGCTTAGGGCATTATGGCAATCAGCCCCAGCATTTT
j_gene: TRBJ2-2; v_gene: TRBV9; d_gene: .; abundance: .; CDR3aa: CASSVVGRPGTGELFF; CDR3nt: TGTGCCAGCAGCGTAGTCGGACGGCCGGGGACCGGGGAGCTGTTTTTT
j_gene: TRBJ2-2; v_gene: TRBV7-7; d_gene: .; abundance: few; CDR3aa: CARGVQDPTGELFF; CDR3nt: TGTGCTAGGGGGGTCCAGGACCCCACCGGGGAGCTGTTTTTT
j_gene: TRBJ1-6; v_gene: TRBV7-2; d_gene: .; abundance: few; CDR3aa: CASSLVTVNSPLHF; CDR3nt: TGTGCCAGCAGCTTAGTAACAGTTAATTCACCCCTCCACTTT
j_gene: TRBJ1-2; v_gene: TRBV5-1; d_gene: .; abundance: .; CDR3aa: CASSLDGYSYGYNF; CDR3nt: TGCGCCAGCAGCTTAGACGGCTATAGCTATGGCTACAACTTC
j_gene: TRBJ1-1; v_gene: TRBV7-9; d_gene: .; abundance: .; CDR3aa: CASSLMGAPYEAFF; CDR3nt: TGTGCCAGCAGCTTAATGGGGGCGCCTTATGAAGCTTTCTTT
j_gene: TRBJ1-2; v_gene: TRBV20-1; d_gene: .; abundance: many; CDR3aa: CSARDLGASSGYTF; CDR3nt: TGCAGTGCTAGAGATCTGGGGGCGTCTTCCGGCTACACCTTC
j_gene: TRBJ1-1; v_gene: TRBV20-1; d_gene: .; abundance: .; CDR3aa: CSANAGVFTEAFF; CDR3nt: TGCAGTGCTAACGCAGGGGTGTTCACTGAAGCTTTCTTT